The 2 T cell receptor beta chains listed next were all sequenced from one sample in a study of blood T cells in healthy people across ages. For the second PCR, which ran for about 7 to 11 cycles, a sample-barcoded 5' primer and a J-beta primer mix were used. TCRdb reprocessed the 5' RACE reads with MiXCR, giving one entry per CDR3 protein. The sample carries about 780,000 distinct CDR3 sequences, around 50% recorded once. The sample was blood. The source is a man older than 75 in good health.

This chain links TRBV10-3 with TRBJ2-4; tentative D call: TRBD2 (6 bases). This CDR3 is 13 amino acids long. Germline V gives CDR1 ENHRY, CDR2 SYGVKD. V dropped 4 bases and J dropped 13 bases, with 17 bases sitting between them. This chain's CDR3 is CAISGRGAREQYF. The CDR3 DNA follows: TGTGCCATCAGTGGAAGAGGGGCACGGGAGCAGTACTTC.

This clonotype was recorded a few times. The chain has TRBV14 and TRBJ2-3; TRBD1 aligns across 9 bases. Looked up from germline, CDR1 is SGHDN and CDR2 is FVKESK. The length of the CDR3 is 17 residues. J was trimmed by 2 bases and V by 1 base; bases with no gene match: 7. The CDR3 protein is CASSQGAGTGHTDTQYF. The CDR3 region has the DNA TGTGCCAGCAGCCAAGGCGCCGGGACAGGGCACACAGATACGCAGTATTTT.